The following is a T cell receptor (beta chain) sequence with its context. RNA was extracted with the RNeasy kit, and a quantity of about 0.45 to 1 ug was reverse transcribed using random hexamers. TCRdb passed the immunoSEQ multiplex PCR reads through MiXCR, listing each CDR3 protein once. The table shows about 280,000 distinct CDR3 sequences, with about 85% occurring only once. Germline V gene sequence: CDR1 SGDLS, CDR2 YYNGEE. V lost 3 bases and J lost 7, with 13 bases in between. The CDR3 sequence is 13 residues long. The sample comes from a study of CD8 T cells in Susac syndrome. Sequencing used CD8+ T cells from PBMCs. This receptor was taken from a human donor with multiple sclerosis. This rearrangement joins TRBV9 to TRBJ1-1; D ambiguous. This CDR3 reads CASSAPGSFEAFF. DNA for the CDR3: TGTGCCAGCAGCGCCCCAGGTTCCTTTGAAGCTTTCTTT.